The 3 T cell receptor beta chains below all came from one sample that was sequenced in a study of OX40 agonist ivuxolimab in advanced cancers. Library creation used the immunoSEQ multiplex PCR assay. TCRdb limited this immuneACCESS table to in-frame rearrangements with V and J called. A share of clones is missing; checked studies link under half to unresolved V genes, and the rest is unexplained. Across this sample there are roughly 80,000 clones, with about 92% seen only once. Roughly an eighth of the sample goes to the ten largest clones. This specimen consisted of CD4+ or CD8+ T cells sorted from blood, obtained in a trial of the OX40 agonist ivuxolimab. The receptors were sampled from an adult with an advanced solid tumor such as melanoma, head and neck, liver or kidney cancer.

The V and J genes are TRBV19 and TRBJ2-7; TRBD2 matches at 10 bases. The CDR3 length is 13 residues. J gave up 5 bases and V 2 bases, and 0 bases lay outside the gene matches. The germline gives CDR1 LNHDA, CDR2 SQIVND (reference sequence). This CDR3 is CASSILAGDEQYF. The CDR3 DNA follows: TGTGCCAGTAGTATACTAGCGGGGGACGAGCAGTACTTC.

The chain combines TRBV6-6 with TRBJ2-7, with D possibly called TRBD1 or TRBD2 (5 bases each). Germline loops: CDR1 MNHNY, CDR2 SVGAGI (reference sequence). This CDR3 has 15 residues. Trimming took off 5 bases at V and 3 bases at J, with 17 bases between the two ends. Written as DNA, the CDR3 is TGTGCCAGCAGTCTCCTCGGGACCGACTTCTACGAGCAGTACTTC. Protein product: CASSLLGTDFYEQYF.

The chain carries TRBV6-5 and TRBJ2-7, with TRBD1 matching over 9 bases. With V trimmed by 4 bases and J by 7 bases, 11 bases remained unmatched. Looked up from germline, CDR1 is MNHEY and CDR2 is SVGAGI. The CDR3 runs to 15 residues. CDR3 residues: CASSFTGGAFGEQYF. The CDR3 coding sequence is TGTGCCAGCAGTTTTACAGGGGGCGCGTTTGGGGAGCAGTACTTC.